The 28 T cell receptor beta chains presented below share a single source sample, sequenced in a study of beta chain features in type 1 diabetes. Expressed TCRB transcripts got sequenced, as all isolated RNA was reverse transcribed. Repertoires were generated with immunoSEQ multiplex PCR, while TCRdb's copy carries only in-frame clones and drops some. This table holds just over 450,000 clones, 25% to 35% found once. Material for sequencing was naive CD4+ T cells from blood. These TCRs come from a man between 18 and 29 years old in good health.

The chain joins TRBV16 to TRBJ2-7; 7 nucleotides agree with TRBD1. The germline V gene has CDR1 KGHSY and CDR2 FQNENV. The CDR3 is 15 amino acids. The J segment lost 0 bases and the V segment lost 3 bases, leaving 5 bases of the junction unmatched. The CDR3 DNA sequence: TGTGCCAGCAGCCAGGGAGCAGGGGGCTCCTACGAGCAGTACTTC. Translating it yields CASSQGAGGSYEQYF.

This clone came up a few times. The chain recombines TRBV15 with TRBJ1-2; tentatively, D is TRBD1 (5 bases). This CDR3 is built from 14 residues. Trimming cost V 5 bases and J 5 bases, with 15 bases left between them. CDR1 LNHNV and CDR2 YYDKDF come from the germline V gene (reference sequence). The CDR3 reads CATSPRDGRYGYTF. The CDR3 DNA reads TGTGCCACCAGCCCGAGGGACGGACGGTATGGCTACACCTTC. Complete variable domain (other parts from reference TRBV15 and TRBJ1-2): DAMVIQNPRYQVTQFGKPVTLSCSQTLNHNVMYWYQQKSSQAPKLLFHYYDKDFNNEADTPDNFQSRRPNTSFCFLDIRSPGLGDTAMYLCATSPRDGRYGYTFGSGTRLTVV.

The chain employs TRBV6-5 and TRBJ2-2; D is unclear. V dropped 8 bases and J dropped 4 bases, with 11 bases sitting between them. Germline lookup yields CDR1 MNHEY and CDR2 SVGAGI. This CDR3 has 13 amino acids. CDR3 bases: TGTGCCAGCCGCGCGGAAGCCACCGGGGAGCTGTTTTTT. Protein: CASRAEATGELFF.

The chain joins TRBV7-2 to TRBJ2-3; perhaps TRBD2 as D (6 bases). The germline V gene encodes CDR1 SGHTA and CDR2 FQGNSA. V was trimmed by 1 base and J by 0 bases, leaving 11 bases between them. The CDR3 contains 16 residues. CDR3 nucleotides: TGTGCCAGCAGCTTAGGGGTGGGACTTAGCACAGATACGCAGTATTTT. This encodes CASSLGVGLSTDTQYF.

Only a few counts were recorded for this clone. The sample has other DNA sequences that encode this CDR3 too. This chain connects TRBV30 to TRBJ1-5; D unclear. V lost 4 bases and J lost 3, with 10 bases in between. From germline, CDR1 is GTSNPN and CDR2 SVGIG (reference sequence). The CDR3 sequence is 13 residues long. In DNA, the CDR3 is TGTGCCTGGACCGGACGGGACAATCAGCCCCAGCATTTT. Amino acid sequence: CAWTGRDNQPQHF.

Turning to this clone: This specimen includes other DNA sequences encoding the same CDR3. V gene TRBV20-1 combines with J gene TRBJ2-3; D uncertain. The CDR3 contains 10 residues. Germline V lookup: CDR1 DFQATT, CDR2 SNEGSKA (reference sequence). Trimming cost V 2 bases and J 5 bases, with 2 bases left between them. CDR3 sequence: CSARRDTQYF. CDR3 coding DNA: TGCAGTGCTAGAAGAGATACGCAGTATTTT.

The chain is built from TRBV12-2 and TRBJ2-5; TRBD1, the table's D call, was not compared with the DNA. TRBV12-2 is tagged as a pseudogene. This CDR3 spans 13 amino acids. CDR3 sequence reads: CASRRTGGETQYF. DNA of the CDR3: TGTGCAAGTCGCAGGACAGGGGGCGAGACCCAGTACTTC.

The sample holds a few counts of this clone. This chain links TRBV4-1 with TRBJ2-1; D may be TRBD2 (6 bases). Germline V lookup: CDR1 MGHRA, CDR2 YSYEKL. V was shortened by 0 bases and J by 0 bases, with 12 bases between the two germline ends. This CDR3 has 17 amino acids. The CDR3 loop is CASSQEVGGASYNEQFF. CDR3 coding DNA: TGCGCCAGCAGCCAAGAGGTCGGAGGGGCCTCCTACAATGAGCAGTTCTTC.

The gene calls are TRBV29-1 and TRBJ2-7; unclear D gene. This CDR3 is 11 amino acids long. CDR1 is SQVTM, CDR2 ANQGSEA, per germline. The V and J ends lost 4 bases and 4 bases respectively, with 8 bases between them. CDR3 amino acids: CSVVGGYEQYF. DNA of the CDR3: TGCAGCGTTGTGGGCGGATACGAGCAGTACTTC.

This clone was detected once. The chain uses TRBV5-6 and TRBJ1-4, with 7 positions matching TRBD1. Germline V gives CDR1 SGHDT, CDR2 YYEEEE. The CDR3 totals 14 residues. V shed 3 bases and J 3 bases; nucleotides not matched to a gene: 2. CDR3 loop: CASSYGTANEKLFF. CDR3 sequence (DNA): TGTGCCAGCAGCTACGGGACAGCTAATGAAAAACTGTTTTTT.

The rearrangement joins TRBV2 to TRBJ2-1; TRBD1 matches at 7 bases. The CDR3 has 13 residues. With V trimmed by 2 bases and J by 9 bases, 4 bases remained unmatched. The germline gives CDR1 SNHLY, CDR2 FYNNEI. The CDR3 reads CASSERWDSEQFF. CDR3 bases: TGTGCCAGCAGTGAACGGTGGGACAGTGAGCAGTTCTTC.

This rearrangement joins TRBV15 to TRBJ2-7; 10 bases fit TRBD1. CDR3 length equals 16 residues. Germline V gene data show CDR1 as LNHNV and CDR2 as YYDKDF (reference sequence). Losses at the gene ends were 0 bases for V and 3 bases for J; bases not matched to a gene: 5. The CDR3 coding sequence is TGTGCCACCAGCAGAGATTTGGGACAGGGGTACTACGAGCAGTACTTC. It yields the protein CATSRDLGQGYYEQYF.

The genes are TRBV30 and TRBJ2-7; TRBD2 might be the D (6 bases). The V gene lost 0 bases and the J gene lost 10 bases, with 13 bases spanning the gap. Germline V CDR1 and CDR2: GTSNPN, SVGIG (reference sequence). The CDR3 is 12 residues long. The CDR3 nucleotides are TGTGCCTGGAGTGTATCCTTCGGGAGCCAGTACTTC. Translated: CAWSVSFGSQYF.

This clone was counted a few times. V is TRBV29-1 and J is TRBJ1-3; D gene uncertain. CDR3 size: 13 residues. Trimming took off 2 bases at V and 2 bases at J, with 7 bases between the two ends. Germline lookup yields CDR1 SQVTM and CDR2 ANQGSEA. This CDR3 is CSVETQTGNTIYF. The CDR3 nucleotides are TGCAGCGTTGAAACCCAGACTGGAAACACCATATATTTT.

J is TRBJ1-3 and V is TRBV30; D is unclear. V lost 0 bases and J 1 base, leaving 10 bases between the germline ends. Germline values: CDR1 GTSNPN, CDR2 SVGIG (reference sequence). This CDR3 spans 15 amino acids. In DNA, the CDR3 is TGTGCCTGGAGTGTAGGCAGTAGGTCTGGAAACACCATATATTTT. Its translation is CAWSVGSRSGNTIYF. Based on the CDR3 plus reference TRBV30 and TRBJ1-3, the full variable domain is SQTIHQWPATLVQPVGSPLSLECTVEGTSNPNLYWYRQAAGRGLQLLFYSVGIGQISSEVPQNLSASRPQDRQFILSSKKLLLSDSGFYLCAWSVGSRSGNTIYFGEGSWLTVV.

This chain joins TRBV7-9 and TRBJ2-7; 7 bases align to TRBD1. The CDR3 runs 13 residues. Germline V lookup: CDR1 SEHNR, CDR2 FQNEAQ (reference sequence). Trimming cost V 7 bases and J 3 bases; bases outside gene matches: 6. DNA of the CDR3: TGTGCCAGCACCCCGGGACAGTACTACGAGCAGTACTTC. Amino acid sequence: CASTPGQYYEQYF.

The gene calls are TRBV29-1 and TRBJ1-1; no definite D call. Germline CDR1 reads SQVTM; CDR2 reads ANQGSEA. V shed 3 bases and J shed 1 base, with 9 bases lying between them. CDR3 length: 13 residues. Here the CDR3 reads CSVERDRNTEAFF. CDR3 DNA: TGCAGCGTTGAGCGGGATAGGAACACTGAAGCTTTCTTT. Full variable domain (outside the CDR3, taken from reference TRBV29-1 and TRBJ1-1): SAVISQKPSRDICQRGTSLTIQCQVDSQVTMMFWYRQQPGQSLTLIATANQGSEATYESGFVIDKFPISRPNLTFSTLTVSNMSPEDSSIYLCSVERDRNTEAFFGQGTRLTVV.

This clone was seen a handful of times. V gene TRBV5-1 combines with J gene TRBJ2-7; 10 nucleotides agree with TRBD2. V shed 6 bases, J shed 7 bases, and the junction held 13 bases outside the gene matches. Germline CDR1 and CDR2: SGHRS and YFSETQ. The CDR3 has 15 amino acids. CDR3 sequence: CASNVLAGAAYEQYF. The CDR3 DNA sequence: TGCGCCAGCAATGTCCTAGCGGGGGCGGCGTATGAGCAGTACTTC. The full variable domain, rest sourced from reference TRBV5-1 and TRBJ2-7, is KAGVTQTPRYLIKTRGQQVTLSCSPISGHRSVSWYQQTPGQGLQFLFEYFSETQRNKGNFPGRFSGRQFSNSRSEMNVSTLELGDSALYLCASNVLAGAAYEQYFGPGTRLTVT.

V gene TRBV30 combines with J gene TRBJ1-2, with D hard to call. The germline V gene encodes CDR1 GTSNPN and CDR2 SVGIG (reference sequence). V lost 3 bases to trimming and J lost 8 bases, with 16 bases between them. The CDR3 runs to 13 residues. The CDR3 sequence is CAWRAVALGGYTF. The CDR3 bases are TGTGCCTGGAGGGCTGTGGCGCTCGGAGGCTACACCTTC.

V and J are TRBV7-2 and TRBJ2-3; TRBD2 matches at 12 bases. Germline CDR1 SGHTA, CDR2 FQGNSA. V lost 4 bases and J lost 1; bases outside the gene matches: 9. CDR3 length equals 18 residues. The CDR3 DNA reads TGTGCCAGCAGCTCGCCCCGTCTAGCGGGAGGGCGCACAGATACGCAGTATTTT. This gives the protein CASSSPRLAGGRTDTQYF.

This clone has more than one count but fewer than ten. The chain uses TRBV19 and TRBJ2-7; D might be TRBD2 (6 bases). The V and J ends lost 6 bases and 4 bases respectively, with 13 bases between them. Germline V gene sequence: CDR1 LNHDA, CDR2 SQIVND (reference sequence). The CDR3 is 13 amino acids. Here the CDR3 DNA reads TGTGCCAGTAGCTGGAACGGGGGATACGAGCAGTACTTC. Translation: CASSWNGGYEQYF.

The sample holds a few counts of this clone. The V gene is TRBV4-2, the J gene TRBJ2-4, with unresolved D. CDR3 length: 14 residues. Deletions cut 0 bases from V and 0 bases from J, with 3 bases between. The germline gives CDR1 LGHNA, CDR2 YNFKEQ. The CDR3 sequence is CASSQDIAKNIQYF. CDR3 DNA: TGTGCCAGCAGCCAAGATATAGCCAAAAACATTCAGTACTTC.

V is TRBV28 and J is TRBJ2-1; 8 bases fit TRBD1. Germline CDR1 and CDR2: MDHEN and SYDVKM. With 4 bases clipped from V and 6 bases from J, the junction kept 11 bases outside the gene matches. The CDR3 runs 16 residues. This CDR3 is CASSSKTGVFGNEQFF. DNA for the CDR3: TGTGCCAGCAGTTCCAAGACAGGGGTTTTTGGCAATGAGCAGTTCTTC.

The rearrangement uses TRBV30 and TRBJ1-5, with 7 bases matching TRBD1. Germline V gene sequence: CDR1 GTSNPN, CDR2 SVGIG (reference sequence). The CDR3 runs to 13 residues. With 8 bases clipped from V and 4 bases from J, the junction kept 8 bases outside the gene matches. DNA for the CDR3: TGTGCCGGGGGGCAGGGGGGTAATCAGCCCCAGCATTTT. Its protein is CAGGQGGNQPQHF.

This clone was detected a few times. This CDR3 is also generated by other DNA sequences in the sample. The chain joins TRBV30 to TRBJ2-6; tentatively, D is TRBD1 or TRBD2 (5 bases each). This CDR3 has 14 amino acids. Trimming cost V 1 base and J 2 bases, with 6 bases left between them. From germline, CDR1 is GTSNPN and CDR2 SVGIG (reference sequence). The CDR3 coding sequence is TGTGCCTGGAGTGCGGGGCCTGGGGCCAACGTCCTGACTTTC. Residues: CAWSAGPGANVLTF. Filled out from reference TRBV30 and TRBJ2-6, the complete variable domain reads SQTIHQWPATLVQPVGSPLSLECTVEGTSNPNLYWYRQAAGRGLQLLFYSVGIGQISSEVPQNLSASRPQDRQFILSSKKLLLSDSGFYLCAWSAGPGANVLTFGAGSRLTVL.

This clone has only a few counts. CDR3 protein: CASSWGSSGVLYEQYF. The CDR3, as DNA: TGTGCCAGCAGCTGGGGGAGTAGCGGAGTTCTTTACGAGCAGTACTTC. The J gene is TRBJ2-7, the V gene TRBV5-4, with D possibly matching TRBD2 (6 bases). The germline CDR1 and CDR2 sequences are SGHNT and YYREEE (reference sequence). This CDR3 spans 16 amino acids. V was pared by 3 bases and J by 4 bases, with 20 bases between.

This clone was detected only a few times. V and J are TRBV6-6 and TRBJ2-2; unclear D gene. The CDR3 covers 11 residues. CDR1 MNHNY and CDR2 SVGAGI come from the germline V gene (reference sequence). V gave up 10 bases and J gave up 4 bases, with 7 bases separating them. CDR3 sequence: CATSATGELFF. As DNA, the CDR3 is TGTGCCACGTCTGCCACCGGGGAGCTGTTTTTT.

The table lists this clone with a few counts. The chain carries TRBV7-9 and TRBJ2-7; D gene ambiguous. V was trimmed by 5 bases and J by 8 bases, leaving 10 bases between them. The CDR3 spans 11 residues. Germline V gene data show CDR1 as SEHNR and CDR2 as FQNEAQ (reference sequence). The CDR3: CASSQVEKQYF. The CDR3 bases are TGTGCCAGCAGCCAGGTGGAAAAGCAGTACTTC.